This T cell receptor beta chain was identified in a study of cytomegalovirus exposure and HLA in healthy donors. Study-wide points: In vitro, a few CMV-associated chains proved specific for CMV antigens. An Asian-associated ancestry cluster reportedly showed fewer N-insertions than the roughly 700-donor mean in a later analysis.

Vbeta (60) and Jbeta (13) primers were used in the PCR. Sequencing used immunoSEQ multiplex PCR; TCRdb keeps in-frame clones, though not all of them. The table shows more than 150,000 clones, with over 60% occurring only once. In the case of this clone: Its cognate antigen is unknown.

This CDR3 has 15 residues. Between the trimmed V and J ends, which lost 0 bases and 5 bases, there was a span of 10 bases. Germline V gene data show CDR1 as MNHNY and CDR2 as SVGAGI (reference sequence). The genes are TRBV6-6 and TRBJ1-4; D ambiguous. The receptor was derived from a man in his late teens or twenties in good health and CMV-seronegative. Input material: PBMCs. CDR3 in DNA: TGTGCCAGCAGTTACTCGCCCAGGCCCAATGAAAAACTGTTTTTT. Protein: CASSYSPRPNEKLFF.